This TCR beta chain was identified during a study of CD4 T cells in relation to SARS-CoV-2 and coronaviruses. Naive and memory CD4+ T cell DNA was deep-sequenced without culture. The method was immunoSEQ multiplex PCR; TCRdb's version includes in-frame clones alone and lacks a portion of them. Seen here are about 65,000 clones, around 86% observed once, and the top ten hold roughly 1.6%. On this clone itself: What it binds is unknown.

Before the COVID-19 pandemic, during about 2011-2019, CD4+ T cells were taken from unexposed donors. Naive and memory CD4+ T cells were separated from cryopreserved PBMCs. Regarding the study as a whole: The assay detects memory recall responses, not culture-primed primary responses. Compared with monoreactive clones, crossreactive clones showed significantly weaker SARS-CoV-2 expansion.

CDR1 SNHLY and CDR2 FYNNEI come from the germline V gene. Trimming took 5 bases from V and 8 from J, leaving 12 bases between them. The CDR3 totals 12 residues. The sequence derives from a human donor in good health. V and J are TRBV2 and TRBJ1-2, with D maybe TRBD1 (5 bases). The sample consisted of memory CD4+ T cells from PBMCs. CDR3 protein: CASSLLRDGYTF. As DNA, the CDR3 is TGTGCCAGCAGTCTACTCAGGGACGGCTACACCTTC.